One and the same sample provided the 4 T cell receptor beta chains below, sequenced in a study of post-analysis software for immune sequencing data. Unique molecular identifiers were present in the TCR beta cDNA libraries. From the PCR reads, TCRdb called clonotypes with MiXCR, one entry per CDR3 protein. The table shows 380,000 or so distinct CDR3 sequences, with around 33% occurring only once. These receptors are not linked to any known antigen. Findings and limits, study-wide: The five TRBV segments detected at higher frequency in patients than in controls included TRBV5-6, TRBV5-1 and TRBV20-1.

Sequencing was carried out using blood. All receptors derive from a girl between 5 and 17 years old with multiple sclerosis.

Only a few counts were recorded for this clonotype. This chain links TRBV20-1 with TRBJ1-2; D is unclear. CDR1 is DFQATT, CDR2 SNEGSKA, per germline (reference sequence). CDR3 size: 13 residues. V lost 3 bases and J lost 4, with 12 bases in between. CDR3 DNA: TGCAGTGCTAGGGGCGAGGGATCCTATGGCTACACCTTC. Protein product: CSARGEGSYGYTF.

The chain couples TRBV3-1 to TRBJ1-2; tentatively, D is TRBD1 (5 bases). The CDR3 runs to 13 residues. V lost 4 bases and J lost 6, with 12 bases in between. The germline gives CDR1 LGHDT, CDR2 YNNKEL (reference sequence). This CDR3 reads CASSLIAGDGYTF. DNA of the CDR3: TGTGCCAGCAGCCTCATTGCGGGGGATGGCTACACCTTC. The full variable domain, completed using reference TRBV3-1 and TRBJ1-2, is DTAVSQTPKYLVTQMGNDKSIKCEQNLGHDTMYWYKQDSKKFLKIMFSYNNKELIINETVPNRFSPKSPDKAHLNLHINSLELGDSAVYFCASSLIAGDGYTFGSGTRLTVV.

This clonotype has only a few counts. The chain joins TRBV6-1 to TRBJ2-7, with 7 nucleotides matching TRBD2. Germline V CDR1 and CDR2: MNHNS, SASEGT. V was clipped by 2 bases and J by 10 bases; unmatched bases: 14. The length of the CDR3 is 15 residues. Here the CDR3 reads CASSESGLGGWDQYF. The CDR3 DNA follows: TGTGCCAGCAGTGAATCCGGACTAGGAGGATGGGACCAGTACTTC.

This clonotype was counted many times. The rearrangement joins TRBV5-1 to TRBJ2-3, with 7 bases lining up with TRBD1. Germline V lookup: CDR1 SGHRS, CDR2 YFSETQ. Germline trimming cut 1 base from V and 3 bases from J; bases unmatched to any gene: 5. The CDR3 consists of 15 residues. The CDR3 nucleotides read TGCGCCAGCAGCTTGCGGCAGGGACAGACAGATACGCAGTATTTT. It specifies CASSLRQGQTDTQYF.